This T cell receptor (beta chain) was recorded in a study of control samples from healthy donors and cancer patients. Here immunoSEQ multiplex PCR was the method, and the copy in TCRdb shows in-frame clones only, minus some. The sample lists approximately 100,000 clones, 90% occurring once. There are 16 residues in the CDR3. Germline lookup yields CDR1 LGHDT and CDR2 YNNKEL (reference sequence). The V end was cut by 5 bases, the J end by 3 bases, with 18 bases between. The sequence was obtained from a human donor in good health. The donor label of this sample is uncertain. The sample consisted of blood. The chain employs TRBV3-1 (or the pseudogene TRBV3-2) and TRBJ2-3; D is possibly TRBD2 (6 bases). The CDR3 loop reads CASSSMPGRRTDTQYF. The DNA for the CDR3 is TGTGCCAGCAGCTCAATGCCCGGGAGACGTACAGATACGCAGTATTTT.